Each of the 18 T cell receptor beta chains below was sequenced from the same sample in a study of T cells in Graves' hyperthyroidism and ophthalmopathy. From RNA transcripts, TCR beta CDR3 regions were amplified. The TCR CDR3 was amplified in a first-round RT-PCR using the HTBI primer set. TCRdb used MiXCR to reprocess the multiplex PCR reads, holding one entry per CDR3 protein. The sample contains a few hundred thousand distinct CDR3 sequences, about a sixth of which appear only once. The sample was blood. The receptor set was obtained from a woman younger than 45 with Graves' hyperthyroidism.

This clonotype was seen more than once but under ten times. V is TRBV9 and J is TRBJ1-3, with no clear D. The CDR3 extends over 14 amino acids. In germline, CDR1 is SGDLS, CDR2 YYNGEE. V was clipped by 0 bases and J by 2 bases, with 6 bases between them. The CDR3 loop is CASSVDGAGNTIYF. Written as DNA, the CDR3 is TGTGCCAGCAGCGTAGACGGTGCTGGAAACACCATATATTTT. Full variable domain (outside the CDR3, taken from reference TRBV9 and TRBJ1-3): DSGVTQTPKHLITATGQRVTLRCSPRSGDLSVYWYQQSLDQGLQFLIQYYNGEERAKGNILERFSAQQFPDLHSELNLSSLELGDSALYFCASSVDGAGNTIYFGEGSWLTVV.

This clonotype was recorded once. The rearrangement uses TRBV6-1 and TRBJ2-4; D is possibly TRBD2 (5 bases). Germline V lookup: CDR1 MNHNS, CDR2 SASEGT. The V and J ends lost 6 bases and 0 bases respectively, with 12 bases between them. The CDR3 consists of 15 residues. The CDR3 protein is CASSPGKLAKNIQYF. CDR3 nucleotide sequence: TGTGCCAGCAGCCCCGGGAAATTAGCCAAAAACATTCAGTACTTC.

The V gene is TRBV27, the J gene TRBJ2-5, with 9 bases that match TRBD1. The ends lost 7 bases at V and 5 bases at J; junction bases unmatched: 26. From germline, CDR1 is MNHEY and CDR2 SMNVEV (reference sequence). CDR3 length: 20 amino acids. The CDR3 sequence: CASMSMSLDLGQGLLETQYF. CDR3 sequence (DNA): TGTGCCAGCATGTCAATGAGTCTGGATCTGGGACAGGGTCTTTTGGAGACCCAGTACTTC.

This clonotype was recorded at least ten times. V and J are TRBV6-5 and TRBJ2-5; no clear D. CDR1 and CDR2 (germline): MNHEY, SVGAGI. This CDR3 is 12 amino acids long. The V and J ends lost 2 bases and 3 bases respectively, with 4 bases between them. The CDR3 sequence is CASSYVKETQYF. The CDR3 nucleotides are TGTGCCAGCAGTTACGTGAAAGAGACCCAGTACTTC.

This clonotype was observed a few times. This chain uses TRBV7-2 with TRBJ2-4; a weak D match, TRBD2 (5 bases). In germline, CDR1 is SGHTA, CDR2 FQGNSA. V dropped 1 base and J dropped 8 bases, with 15 bases sitting between them. There are 15 residues in the CDR3. The CDR3 coding sequence is TGTGCCAGCAGCTTAGGAGGGAACCCCAAGGACATTCAGTACTTC. This encodes CASSLGGNPKDIQYF.

This clonotype was detected many times. The rearrangement uses TRBV11-2 and TRBJ2-5; no reliable D call. Germline assignment: CDR1 SGHAT and CDR2 FQNNGV. The CDR3 is made up of 14 amino acids. Trimming pared 1 base from V and 3 bases from J, leaving 9 bases between. The CDR3 DNA is TGTGCCAGCAGCTTAGGATTAGCCGAAGAGACCCAGTACTTC. It encodes CASSLGLAEETQYF.

This clonotype has more than one count but fewer than ten. The chain links TRBV6-2 or TRBV6-3 to TRBJ1-5; D gene uncertain. The CDR3 sequence is 19 residues long. Germline CDR1 reads MNHEY; CDR2 reads SVGEGT. V dropped 6 bases and J dropped 7 bases, with 31 bases sitting between them. CDR3 sequence reads: CASSPVREAGLSRGQPQHF. Here the CDR3 DNA reads TGTGCCAGCAGCCCCGTCCGTGAGGCCGGACTGTCTCGGGGACAGCCCCAGCATTTT.

This clonotype has just a few counts. The chain combines TRBV19 with TRBJ2-3, with TRBD2 matching over 11 bases. Germline V CDR1 and CDR2: LNHDA, SQIVND (reference sequence). There are 16 residues in the CDR3. Trimming at V came to 5 bases and at J to 0 bases, leaving 4 bases not matched to a gene. The CDR3 nucleotides read TGTGCCAGTAGTGCGGGACTAGCGGCTAGCACAGATACGCAGTATTTT. Its protein is CASSAGLAASTDTQYF. Combining the CDR3 with reference TRBV19 and TRBJ2-3 gives the whole variable domain DGGITQSPKYLFRKEGQNVTLSCEQNLNHDAMYWYRQDPGQGLRLIYYSQIVNDFQKGDIAEGYSVSREKKESFPLTVTSAQKNPTAFYLCASSAGLAASTDTQYFGPGTRLTVL.

This clonotype was seen repeatedly, ten times or more. The chain links TRBV12-3 or TRBV12-4 to TRBJ2-1, with TRBD2 matching 8 bases. Trimming cost V 4 bases and J 9 bases; bases outside gene matches: 17. The CDR3 consists of 17 residues. CDR3 sequence (DNA): TGTGCCAGCAGTTCGAATTTAGCGGGAACGGTCGGGCGTGAGCAGTTCTTC. Translating gives CASSSNLAGTVGREQFF.

In this sample, this clonotype turned up many times. CDR3 in amino acids: CATSDWDRQGRNEQFF. The CDR3 DNA sequence: TGTGCCACCAGTGATTGGGACCGACAGGGGAGGAATGAGCAGTTCTTC. V and J are TRBV24-1 and TRBJ2-1, with TRBD1 identical over 8 bases. The CDR3 totals 16 residues. Germline lookup yields CDR1 KGHDR and CDR2 SFDVKD. The ends lost 2 bases at V and 7 bases at J; junction bases unmatched: 9.

This chain joins TRBV20-1 and TRBJ2-5; D is undetermined. Germline lookup yields CDR1 DFQATT and CDR2 SNEGSKA (reference sequence). V lost 2 bases and J 2 bases, leaving 9 bases between the germline ends. CDR3 size: 13 residues. This CDR3 is CSARTQLQETQYF. The CDR3 DNA follows: TGCAGTGCTAGAACACAACTACAAGAGACCCAGTACTTC.

The J gene is TRBJ1-2, the V gene TRBV6-1; 7 nucleotides agree with TRBD1. Germline V gene sequence: CDR1 MNHNS, CDR2 SASEGT. The J segment lost 4 bases and the V segment lost 7 bases, leaving 12 bases of the junction unmatched. The CDR3 extends over 15 amino acids. CDR3 amino acids: CASKSLGGFSYGYTF. CDR3 coding DNA: TGTGCCAGCAAGTCGTTAGGGGGCTTCAGCTATGGCTACACCTTC.

This clonotype was recorded many times. The chain links TRBV28 to TRBJ2-7, with 8 bases aligning to TRBD1. This CDR3 is 14 amino acids long. J lost 5 bases, V lost 4 bases, and 7 bases had no gene match. The germline V gene has CDR1 MDHEN and CDR2 SYDVKM. The CDR3 bases are TGTGCCAGCAGTTCCCCGGACAGGGTCCACGAGCAGTACTTC. Its protein product is CASSSPDRVHEQYF. Full variable domain (remainder filled in from reference TRBV28 and TRBJ2-7): DVKVTQSSRYLVKRTGEKVFLECVQDMDHENMFWYRQDPGLGLRLIYFSYDVKMKEKGDIPEGYSVSREKKERFSLILESASTNQTSMYLCASSSPDRVHEQYFGPGTRLTVT.

This clonotype turned up a few times. J is TRBJ2-1 and V is TRBV20-1; 8 bases line up with TRBD2. CDR3 length equals 13 residues. The V and J ends lost 1 base and 8 bases, in that order; junction bases with no gene match: 4. Germline CDR1 DFQATT, CDR2 SNEGSKA (reference sequence). This chain's CDR3 is CSARASGSYEQFF. In DNA form, the CDR3 reads TGCAGTGCTAGAGCGAGCGGGAGCTATGAGCAGTTCTTC.

This clonotype was observed many times. This chain links TRBV10-3 with TRBJ1-4; D is perhaps TRBD1 (5 bases). V was clipped by 10 bases and J by 2 bases, with 8 bases between them. The CDR3 has 12 residues. The germline gives CDR1 ENHRY, CDR2 SYGVKD. The CDR3 sequence: CATTATNEKLFF. Written as DNA, the CDR3 is TGTGCCACGACAGCCACTAATGAAAAACTGTTTTTT.

This clonotype has a handful of counts. This sequence joins TRBV5-1 and TRBJ2-2; D perhaps matches TRBD2 (6 bases). There are 18 residues in the CDR3. Deletions cut 2 bases from V and 2 bases from J, with 19 bases between. Germline V CDR1 and CDR2: SGHRS, YFSETQ. CDR3 residues: CASSFFAARGYNTGELFF. CDR3 nucleotides: TGCGCCAGCAGCTTTTTCGCCGCTCGGGGGTATAACACCGGGGAGCTGTTTTTT.

This clonotype was seen more than once but under ten times. The chain links TRBV20-1 to TRBJ2-1, with TRBD2 matching over 10 bases. Looked up from germline, CDR1 is DFQATT and CDR2 is SNEGSKA (reference sequence). The trim removed 1 base at V and 3 bases at J, leaving 3 bases unmatched. CDR3 length: 15 residues. The CDR3 here is CSARASGSFYNEQFF. The CDR3 DNA follows: TGCAGTGCTAGAGCTAGCGGGAGTTTCTACAATGAGCAGTTCTTC.

The V gene is TRBV20-1, the J gene TRBJ2-1; 7 bases are a match to TRBD2. This CDR3 is built from 17 residues. J gave up 4 bases and V 3 bases, and 15 bases lay outside the gene matches. Germline V CDR1 and CDR2: DFQATT, SNEGSKA (reference sequence). For the CDR3, the DNA is TGCAGTGCTAGTTTTCTTGTCGGATGGCGGGGGTACAATGAGCAGTTCTTC. Translated, it gives CSASFLVGWRGYNEQFF.